Listed below are T cell receptor beta chains from one sample, sequenced in a study of blood T cell repertoires in COVID-19. The data were produced by immunoSEQ multiplex PCR, yet TCRdb's version contains in-frame clones alone and is incomplete. This sample has 75,000 to 95,000 clones, with approximately 91% found just once. The sample taken for sequencing was peripheral blood. The receptors stem from a man in his 60s with acute or convalescent COVID-19. CDR3s include the opening cysteine and the closing phenylalanine or tryptophan. D genes are given only for firm matches.

d_gene,v_gene,j_gene,CDR3aa,CDR3nt
NA,TRBV6-6,TRBJ1-1,CASSPGTEAFF,TGTGCCAGCAGTCCCGGGACAGAAGCTTTCTTT
NA,TRBV9,TRBJ2-7,CASSEGGLALTEQYF,TGTGCCAGCAGCGAGGGGGGGCTAGCGTTAACCGAGCAGTACTTC
NA,TRBV7-2,TRBJ2-5,CASSLQGMFQETQYF,TGTGCCAGCAGCCTGCAGGGGATGTTTCAAGAGACCCAGTACTTC
NA,TRBV21-1,TRBJ2-1,CASSKGQWISEQFF,TGTGCCAGCAGCAAGGGACAGTGGATTTCTGAGCAGTTCTTC
NA,TRBV11-3,TRBJ2-1,CASSLGSAGPYNEQFF,TGTGCCAGCAGCTTAGGCTCAGCGGGTCCCTACAATGAGCAGTTCTTC
NA,TRBV6-6,TRBJ2-2,CASSRTIGTGELFF,TGTGCCAGCAGTCGGACAATAGGTACCGGGGAGCTGTTTTTT
TRBD2,TRBV6-2/TRBV6-3,TRBJ2-7,CASSDPASGNYEQYF,TGTGCCAGCAGCGACCCCGCCAGCGGGAACTACGAGCAGTACTTC
NA,TRBV29-1,TRBJ2-7,CSVVNRPISYEQYF,TGCAGCGTTGTCAACAGGCCTATCTCCTACGAGCAGTACTTC
NA,TRBV6-5,TRBJ1-5,CASTTTFYGNQPQHF,TGTGCCAGCACCACGACATTCTATGGCAATCAGCCCCAGCATTTT
NA,TRBV9,TRBJ2-5,CASSVASSLETQYF,TGTGCCAGCAGCGTAGCGTCTAGTTTGGAGACCCAGTACTTC
NA,TRBV7-9,TRBJ2-5,CASSPTGETQYF,TGTGCCAGCAGCCCCACGGGGGAGACCCAGTACTTC
NA,TRBV6-1,TRBJ2-4,CASSEELGGSWAKNIQYF,TGTGCCAGCAGTGAAGAGCTTGGAGGGTCGTGGGCCAAAAACATTCAGTACTTC
TRBD2,TRBV7-8,TRBJ2-1,CASSLERGGIQANEQFF,TGTGCCAGCAGCTTAGAACGGGGGGGGATCCAAGCCAATGAGCAGTTCTTC
NA,TRBV28,TRBJ1-5,CASSIPGQPQHF,TGTGCCAGCAGTATACCGGGTCAGCCCCAGCATTTT